This TCR beta chain was documented in a study of Tregs in tolerant kidney transplant recipients. Data came from immunoSEQ multiplex PCR; TCRdb stores just in-frame clones and leaves some out. The table includes under 50,000 clones, less than 97% detected once. Germline CDR1 reads SGHRS; CDR2 reads YFSETQ. Trimming shortened V by 6 bases and J by 7 bases, and 11 bases separated the two germline ends. The CDR3 has 12 residues. Of note for this clone: The antigen is undetermined.

Sequenced input: Tregs from blood cultured with allogeneic cells. This rearrangement joins TRBV5-1 to TRBJ2-1; TRBD2 might be the D (5 bases). The source of this sequence is a human donor in good health. The CDR3 is CASNSGGNEQFF. Written as DNA, the CDR3 is TGCGCCAGCAATTCAGGCGGGAATGAGCAGTTCTTC.